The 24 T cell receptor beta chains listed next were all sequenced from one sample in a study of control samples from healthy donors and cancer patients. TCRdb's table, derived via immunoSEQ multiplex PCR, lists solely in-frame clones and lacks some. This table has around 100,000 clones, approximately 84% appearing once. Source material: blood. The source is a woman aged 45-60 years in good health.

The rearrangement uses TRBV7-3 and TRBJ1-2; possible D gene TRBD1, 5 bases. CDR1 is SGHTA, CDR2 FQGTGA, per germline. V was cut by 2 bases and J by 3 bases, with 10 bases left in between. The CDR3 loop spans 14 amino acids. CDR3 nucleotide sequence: TGTGCCAGCAGCTTAGACGGCAGGGACTATGGCTACACCTTC. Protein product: CASSLDGRDYGYTF. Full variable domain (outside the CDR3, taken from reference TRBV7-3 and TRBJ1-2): GAGVSQTPSNKVTEKGKYVELRCDPISGHTALYWYRQSLGQGPEFLIYFQGTGAADDSGLPNDRFFAVRPEGSVSTLKIQRTERGDSAVYLCASSLDGRDYGYTFGSGTRLTVV.

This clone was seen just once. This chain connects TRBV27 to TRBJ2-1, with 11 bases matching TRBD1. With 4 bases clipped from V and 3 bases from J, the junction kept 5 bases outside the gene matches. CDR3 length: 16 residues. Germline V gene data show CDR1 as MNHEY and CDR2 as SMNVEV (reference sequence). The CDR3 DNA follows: TGTGCCAGCAGTTCTATCGGGACAGGGGGCTACAATGAGCAGTTCTTC. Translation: CASSSIGTGGYNEQFF.

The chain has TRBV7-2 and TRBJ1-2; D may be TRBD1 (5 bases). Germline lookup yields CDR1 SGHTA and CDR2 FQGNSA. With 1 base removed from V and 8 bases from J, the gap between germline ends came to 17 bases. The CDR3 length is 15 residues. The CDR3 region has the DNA TGTGCCAGCAGCTTAGGACCTTGGCAGGGCGGCGGCTACACCTTC. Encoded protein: CASSLGPWQGGGYTF.

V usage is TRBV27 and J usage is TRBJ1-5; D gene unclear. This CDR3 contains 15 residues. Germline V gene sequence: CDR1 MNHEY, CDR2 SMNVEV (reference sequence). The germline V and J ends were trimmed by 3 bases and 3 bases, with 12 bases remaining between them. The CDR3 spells CASSFLGRDNQPQHF. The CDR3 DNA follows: TGTGCCAGCAGTTTTCTCGGGAGAGACAATCAGCCCCAGCATTTT.

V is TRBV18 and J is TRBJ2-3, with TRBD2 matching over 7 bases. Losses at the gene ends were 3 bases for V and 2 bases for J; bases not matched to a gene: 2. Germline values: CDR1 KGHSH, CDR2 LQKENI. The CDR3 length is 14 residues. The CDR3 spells CASSPGLPTDTQYF. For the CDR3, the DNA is TGTGCCAGCTCACCGGGACTACCCACAGATACGCAGTATTTT.

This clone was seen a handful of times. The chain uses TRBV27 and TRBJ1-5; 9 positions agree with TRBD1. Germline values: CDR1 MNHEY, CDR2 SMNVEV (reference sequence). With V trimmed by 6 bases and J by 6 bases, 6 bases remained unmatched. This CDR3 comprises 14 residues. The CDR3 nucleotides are TGTGCCAGCAGGACCGGGACAGGGTTTCAGCCCCAGCATTTT. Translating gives CASRTGTGFQPQHF.

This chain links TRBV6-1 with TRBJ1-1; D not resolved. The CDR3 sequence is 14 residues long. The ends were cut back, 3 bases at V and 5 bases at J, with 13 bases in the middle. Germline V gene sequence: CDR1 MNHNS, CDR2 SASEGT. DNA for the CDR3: TGTGCCAGCAGTGATTCGGCTGAGCGGACTGAAGCTTTCTTT. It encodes CASSDSAERTEAFF.

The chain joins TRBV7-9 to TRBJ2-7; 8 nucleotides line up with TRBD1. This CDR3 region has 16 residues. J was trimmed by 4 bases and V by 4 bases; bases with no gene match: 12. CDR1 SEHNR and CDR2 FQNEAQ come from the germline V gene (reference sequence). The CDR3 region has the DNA TGTGCCAGCAGCTCCACGGGACAGGCGGTCTGGTACGAGCAGTACTTC. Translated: CASSSTGQAVWYEQYF. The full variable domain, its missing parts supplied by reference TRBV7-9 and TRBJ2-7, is DTGVSQNPRHKITKRGQNVTFRCDPISEHNRLYWYRQTLGQGPEFLTYFQNEAQLEKSRLLSDRFSAERPKGSFSTLEIQRTEQGDSAMYLCASSSTGQAVWYEQYFGPGTRLTVT.

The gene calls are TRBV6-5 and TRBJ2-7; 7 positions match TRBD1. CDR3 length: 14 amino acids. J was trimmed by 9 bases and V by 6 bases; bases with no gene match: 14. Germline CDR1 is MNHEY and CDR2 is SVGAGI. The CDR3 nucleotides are TGTGCCAGCAGCGCCGGGACAGCAAAGGATGGGCAGTACTTC. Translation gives CASSAGTAKDGQYF.

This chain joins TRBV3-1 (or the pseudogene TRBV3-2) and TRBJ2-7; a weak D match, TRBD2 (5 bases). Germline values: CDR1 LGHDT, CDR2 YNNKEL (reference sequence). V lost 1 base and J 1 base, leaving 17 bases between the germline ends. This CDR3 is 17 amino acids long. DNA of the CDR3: TGTGCCAGCAGCCAAGTAGGAGGTCCCTCCACTTCCTACGAGCAGTACTTC. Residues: CASSQVGGPSTSYEQYF.

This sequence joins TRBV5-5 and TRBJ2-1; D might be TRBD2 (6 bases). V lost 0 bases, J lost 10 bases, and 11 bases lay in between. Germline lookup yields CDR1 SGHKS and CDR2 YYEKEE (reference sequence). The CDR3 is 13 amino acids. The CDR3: CASSLASGREQFF. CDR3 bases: TGTGCCAGCAGCTTGGCTTCGGGGAGGGAGCAGTTCTTC.

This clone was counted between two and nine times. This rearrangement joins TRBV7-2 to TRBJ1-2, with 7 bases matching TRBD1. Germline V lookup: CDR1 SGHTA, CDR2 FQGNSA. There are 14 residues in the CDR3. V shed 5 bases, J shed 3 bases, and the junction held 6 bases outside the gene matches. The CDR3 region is CASSTFTGDYGYTF. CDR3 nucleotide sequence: TGTGCCAGCAGCACATTTACAGGGGACTATGGCTACACCTTC.

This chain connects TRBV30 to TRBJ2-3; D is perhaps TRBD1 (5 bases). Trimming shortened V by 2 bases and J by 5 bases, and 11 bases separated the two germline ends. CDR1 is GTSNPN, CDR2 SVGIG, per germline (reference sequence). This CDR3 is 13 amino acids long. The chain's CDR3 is CAWSQGQGDTQYF. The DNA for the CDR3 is TGTGCCTGGAGTCAAGGGCAGGGAGATACGCAGTATTTT.

The CDR3 sequence is CASSLSGIGNEKLFF. DNA of the CDR3: TGTGCCAGCAGCTTATCCGGGATTGGGAATGAAAAACTGTTTTTT. This chain links TRBV6-2 or TRBV6-3 with TRBJ1-4, with D uncertain. This CDR3 has 15 residues. The V end lost 6 bases, the J end lost 5 bases, and 16 bases lay between the germline ends. Germline V lookup: CDR1 MNHEY, CDR2 SVGEGT.

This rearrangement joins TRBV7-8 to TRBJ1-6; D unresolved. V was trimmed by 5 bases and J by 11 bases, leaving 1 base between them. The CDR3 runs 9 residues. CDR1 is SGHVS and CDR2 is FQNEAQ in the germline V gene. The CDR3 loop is CASSPPLHF. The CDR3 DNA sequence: TGTGCCAGCAGCCCACCCCTCCACTTT.

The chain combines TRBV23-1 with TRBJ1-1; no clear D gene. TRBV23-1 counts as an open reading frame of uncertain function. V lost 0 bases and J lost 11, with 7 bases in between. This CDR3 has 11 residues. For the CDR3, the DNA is TGCGCCAGCAGTCAATCGGGGTGCGCTTTCTTT. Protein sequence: CASSQSGCAFF.

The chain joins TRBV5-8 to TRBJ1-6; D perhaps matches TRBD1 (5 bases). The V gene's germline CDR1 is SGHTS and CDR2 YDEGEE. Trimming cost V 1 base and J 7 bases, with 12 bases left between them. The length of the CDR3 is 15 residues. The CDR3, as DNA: TGTGCCAGCAGCTTGTCGCAGGGAGGCAATTCACCCCTCCACTTT. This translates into CASSLSQGGNSPLHF.

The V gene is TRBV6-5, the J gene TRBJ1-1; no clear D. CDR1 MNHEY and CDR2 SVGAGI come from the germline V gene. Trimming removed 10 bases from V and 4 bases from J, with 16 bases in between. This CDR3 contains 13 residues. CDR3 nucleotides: TGTGCCACCACCCCTTTCGGAGGCACTGAAGCTTTCTTT. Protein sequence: CATTPFGGTEAFF.

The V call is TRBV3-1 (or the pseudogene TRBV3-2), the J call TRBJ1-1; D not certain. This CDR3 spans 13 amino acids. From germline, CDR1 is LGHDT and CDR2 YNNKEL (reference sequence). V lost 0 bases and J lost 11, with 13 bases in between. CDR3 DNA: TGTGCCAGCAGCCAAGATTTAGCACGGGGTGCTTTCTTT. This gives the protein CASSQDLARGAFF.

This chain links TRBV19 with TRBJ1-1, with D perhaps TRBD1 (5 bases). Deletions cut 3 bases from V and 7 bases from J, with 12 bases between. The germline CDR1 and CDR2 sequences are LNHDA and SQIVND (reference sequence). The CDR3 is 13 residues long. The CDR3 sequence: CASSMGEWREAFF. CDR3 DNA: TGTGCCAGTAGTATGGGGGAATGGCGTGAAGCTTTCTTT.

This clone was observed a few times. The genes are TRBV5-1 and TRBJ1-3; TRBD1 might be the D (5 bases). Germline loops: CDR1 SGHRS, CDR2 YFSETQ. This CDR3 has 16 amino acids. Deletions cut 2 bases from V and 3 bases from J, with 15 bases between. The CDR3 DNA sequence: TGCGCCAGCAGCTTAGGGGACCGGAGGATTGGAAACACCATATATTTT. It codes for CASSLGDRRIGNTIYF.

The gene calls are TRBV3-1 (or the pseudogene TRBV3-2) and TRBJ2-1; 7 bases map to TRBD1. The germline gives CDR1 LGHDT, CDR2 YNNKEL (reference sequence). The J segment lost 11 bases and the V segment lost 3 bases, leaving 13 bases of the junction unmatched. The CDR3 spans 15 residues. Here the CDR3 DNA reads TGTGCCAGCAGCCAGGACAGGTTCCCAATCTGGAAGCAGTTCTTC. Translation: CASSQDRFPIWKQFF.

The CDR3 region has the DNA TGTGCCAGCAGCTCAGTCCGGACAGGGGGTCATGAGCAGTTCTTC. This encodes CASSSVRTGGHEQFF. The J gene is TRBJ2-1, the V gene TRBV7-9; TRBD1 aligns across 10 bases. The ends lost 4 bases at V and 8 bases at J; junction bases unmatched: 8. CDR3 length equals 15 residues. CDR1 and CDR2 from the germline V gene are SEHNR and FQNEAQ (reference sequence).

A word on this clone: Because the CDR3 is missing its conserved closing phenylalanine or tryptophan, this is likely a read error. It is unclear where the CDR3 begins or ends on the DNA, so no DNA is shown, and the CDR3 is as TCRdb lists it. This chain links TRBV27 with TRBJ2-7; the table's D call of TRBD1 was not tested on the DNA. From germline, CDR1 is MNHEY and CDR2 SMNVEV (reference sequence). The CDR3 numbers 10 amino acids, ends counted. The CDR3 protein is CASSLSSGQG.